This T cell receptor (beta chain) was sequenced for a study of PD-1 blockade in mismatch repair-deficient tumors. Sequencing used immunoSEQ multiplex PCR; TCRdb keeps in-frame clones, though not all of them. The sample has 120,000 or so clones, about 86% seen once. General observations from the study: Rapid post-treatment expansion, then contraction, generally preceding radiologic response, marked tumor-resident clones.

J gave up 6 bases and V 2 bases, and 14 bases lay outside the gene matches. This CDR3 is built from 18 residues. Germline lookup yields CDR1 MGHRA and CDR2 YSYEKL. Every patient had mismatch repair deficiency by PCR or immunohistochemistry. TCR sequencing covered a few patients who responded to pembrolizumab. Concerning this clone: The antigen is unknown.

This clonotype was obtained from an adult with mismatch repair-deficient cancer. The specimen comprised peripheral blood, sampled 44 weeks after starting pembrolizumab. This rearrangement joins TRBV4-1 to TRBJ2-2; 8 nucleotides align to TRBD2. The CDR3 protein is CASSQIPGDSGEAGELFF. CDR3 DNA: TGCGCCAGCAGCCAAATTCCTGGGGATAGCGGGGAGGCCGGGGAGCTGTTTTTT.